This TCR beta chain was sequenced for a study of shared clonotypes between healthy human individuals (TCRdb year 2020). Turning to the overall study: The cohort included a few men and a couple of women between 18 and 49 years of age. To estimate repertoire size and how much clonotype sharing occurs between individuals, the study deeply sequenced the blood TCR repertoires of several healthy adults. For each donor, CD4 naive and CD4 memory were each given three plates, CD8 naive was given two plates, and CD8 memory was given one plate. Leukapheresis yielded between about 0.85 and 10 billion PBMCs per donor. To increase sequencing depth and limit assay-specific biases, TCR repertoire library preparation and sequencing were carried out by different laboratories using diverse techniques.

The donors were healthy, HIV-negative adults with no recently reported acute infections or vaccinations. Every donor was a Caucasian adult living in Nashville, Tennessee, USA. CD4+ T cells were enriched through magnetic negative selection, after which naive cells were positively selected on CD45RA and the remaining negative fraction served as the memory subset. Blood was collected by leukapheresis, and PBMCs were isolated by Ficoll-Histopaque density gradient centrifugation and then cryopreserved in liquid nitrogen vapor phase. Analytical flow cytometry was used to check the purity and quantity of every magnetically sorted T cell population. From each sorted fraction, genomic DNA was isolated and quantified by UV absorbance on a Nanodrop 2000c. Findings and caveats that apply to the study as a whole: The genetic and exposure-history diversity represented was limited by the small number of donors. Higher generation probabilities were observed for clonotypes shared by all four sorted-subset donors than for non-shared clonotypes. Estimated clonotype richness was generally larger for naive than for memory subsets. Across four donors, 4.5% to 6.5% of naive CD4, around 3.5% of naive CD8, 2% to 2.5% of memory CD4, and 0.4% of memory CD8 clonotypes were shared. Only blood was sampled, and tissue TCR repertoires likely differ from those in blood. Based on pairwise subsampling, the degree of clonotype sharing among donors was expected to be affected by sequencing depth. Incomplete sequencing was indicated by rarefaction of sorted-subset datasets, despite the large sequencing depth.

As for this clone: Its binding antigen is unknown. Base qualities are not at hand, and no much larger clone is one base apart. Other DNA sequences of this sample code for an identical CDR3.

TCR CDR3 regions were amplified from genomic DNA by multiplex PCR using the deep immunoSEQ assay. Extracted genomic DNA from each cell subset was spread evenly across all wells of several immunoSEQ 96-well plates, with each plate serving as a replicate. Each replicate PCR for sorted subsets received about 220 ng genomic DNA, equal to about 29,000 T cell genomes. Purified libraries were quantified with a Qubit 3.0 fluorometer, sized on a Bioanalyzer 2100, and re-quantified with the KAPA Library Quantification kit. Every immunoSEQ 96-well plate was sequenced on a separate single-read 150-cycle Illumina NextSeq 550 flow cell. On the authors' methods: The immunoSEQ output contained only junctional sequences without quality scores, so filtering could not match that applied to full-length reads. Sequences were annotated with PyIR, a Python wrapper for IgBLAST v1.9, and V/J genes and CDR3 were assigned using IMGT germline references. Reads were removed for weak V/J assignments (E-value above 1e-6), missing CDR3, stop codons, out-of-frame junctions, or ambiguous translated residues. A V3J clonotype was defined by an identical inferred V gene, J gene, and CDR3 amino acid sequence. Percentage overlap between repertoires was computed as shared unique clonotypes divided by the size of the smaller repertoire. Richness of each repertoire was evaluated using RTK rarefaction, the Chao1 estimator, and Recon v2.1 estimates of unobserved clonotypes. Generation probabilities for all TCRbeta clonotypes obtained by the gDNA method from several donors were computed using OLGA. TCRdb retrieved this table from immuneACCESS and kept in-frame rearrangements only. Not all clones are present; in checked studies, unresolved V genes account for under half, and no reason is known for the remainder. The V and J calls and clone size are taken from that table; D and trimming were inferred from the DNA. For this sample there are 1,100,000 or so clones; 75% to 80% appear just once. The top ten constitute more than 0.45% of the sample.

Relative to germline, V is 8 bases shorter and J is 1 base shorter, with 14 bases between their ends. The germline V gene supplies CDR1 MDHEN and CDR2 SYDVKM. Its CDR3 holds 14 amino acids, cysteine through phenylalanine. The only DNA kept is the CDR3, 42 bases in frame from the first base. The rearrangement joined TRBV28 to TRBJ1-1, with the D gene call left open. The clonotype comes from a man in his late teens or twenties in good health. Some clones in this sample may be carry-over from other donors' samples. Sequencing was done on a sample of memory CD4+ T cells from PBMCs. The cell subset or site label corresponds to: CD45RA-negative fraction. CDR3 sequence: CASGGWTGNTEAFF. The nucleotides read TGTGCCAGCGGAGGTTGGACGGGGAACACTGAAGCTTTCTTT.